The 10 T cell receptor beta chains below all came from one sample that was sequenced in a study of T cell clonality in common variable immunodeficiency. Generated by immunoSEQ multiplex PCR, the TCRdb table keeps only in-frame clones and is missing some. The table records roughly 57,000 clones without singletons, the ten largest covering around 0.8%. The specimen was peripheral blood mononuclear cells. The receptors stem from a person aged 18 to 75 in good health.

This clone came up many times. Read coverage stops 3 residues before the CDR3 terminus; the germline J gene supplies the remainder. The V and J genes are TRBV5-4 and TRBJ2-6, with D perhaps matching TRBD1 (6 bases). This CDR3 contains 15 residues. V lost 4 bases to trimming and J lost 3 bases, with 11 bases between them. Germline values: CDR1 SGHNT, CDR2 YYREEE (reference sequence). CDR3 loop: CASSDGQIGANVLTF. The part of the CDR3 DNA that was read is TGTGCCAGCAGCGATGGACAGATTGGGGCCAACGTC.

This clone was recorded at least ten times. The observed sequence ends 3 residues before the CDR3 terminus, with the missing tail filled in from the germline J gene. The J gene is TRBJ1-5, the V gene TRBV27; maybe TRBD1 (6 bases). V was pared by 2 bases and J by 1 base, with 12 bases between. Germline V gives CDR1 MNHEY, CDR2 SMNVEV (reference sequence). The CDR3 totals 16 residues. CDR3: CASSLIGGRSNQPQHF. CDR3 DNA (partial): TGTGCCAGCAGTTTAATTGGGGGCCGGAGCAATCAGCCC.

This clone was counted ten times or more. The read is 3 residues too short to cover the CDR3 end, so that end is filled in from the germline J gene. This rearrangement joins TRBV5-1 to TRBJ2-1; 9 nucleotides line up with TRBD2. Per germline, CDR1 SGHRS and CDR2 YFSETQ. The CDR3 length is 15 residues. Trimming took 0 bases from V and 4 from J; bases not matched to a gene: 2. CDR3 residues: CASSLGAGGYNEQFF. The sequenced part of the CDR3 DNA is TGCGCCAGCAGCTTGGGCGCGGGAGGGTACAATGAG.

Only a few counts were recorded for this clone. One end of the junction varies from germline; a read error may be responsible. The read comes to an end 3 residues before the CDR3 does, leaving the germline J gene to fill in the end. This sample also contains other DNA sequences that code for the same CDR3. This chain links TRBV5-1 with TRBJ1-1; D gene ambiguous. Germline V CDR1 and CDR2: SGHRS, YFSETQ. The CDR3 length is 17 residues. The CDR3 sequence is CASSLSGSISMGTEAFF. CDR3 DNA, as far as it was read: TGTGCCAGCAGCTTGTCAGGCAGCATATCTATGGGCACTGAA.

This clone was counted ten times or more. Partial CDR3 DNA: TGTGCCAGTAGTATCGGGGGGGGTCTCTACAATGAG. This codes for CASSIGGGLYNE. The whole CDR3 sequence is CASSIGGGLYNEQFF. V gene TRBV19 combines with J gene TRBJ2-1; 8 bases line up with TRBD2. The CDR3 end is not reached by the read, which stops 3 residues before it; the germline J gene fills it in. Germline values: CDR1 LNHDA, CDR2 SQIVND (reference sequence). The CDR3 spans 15 residues. The junction had 4 bases not matched to a gene; V was cut back by 3 bases and J by 3 bases.

This clone was counted only a few times. One base separates it from a far larger clone, so it is likely a read error. Read data end 3 residues before the CDR3 end; the end is taken from the germline J gene. The chain has TRBV19 and TRBJ2-1, with 8 bases matching TRBD1. This CDR3 contains 16 residues. Looked up from germline, CDR1 is LNHDA and CDR2 is SQIVND (reference sequence). The CDR3 DNA, read in part, is TGTGCCAGTAGTTCACGGACAGGGCTACACTACGATGAG. This codes for CASSSRTGLHYDE. The entire CDR3 sequence reads CASSSRTGLHYDEQFF.

This clone has ten or more counts. CDR3 residues: CASSGDNSYNEQFF. The part of the CDR3 DNA that was read is TGCGCCAGCAGTGGGGACAACTCCTACAATGAG. This chain uses TRBV10-1 with TRBJ2-1, with a possible D match to TRBD1 (6 bases). Read coverage stops 3 residues before the CDR3 terminus; the germline J gene supplies the remainder. This CDR3 is built from 14 residues. Trimming removed 4 bases at V and 0 bases at J, with 7 bases between. Germline assignment: CDR1 WNHNN and CDR2 SYGVQD (reference sequence).

The sample holds many counts of this clone. The sequenced fragment ends 3 residues before the CDR3 boundary, so the rest is inferred from the germline J gene. The chain links TRBV10-3 to TRBJ2-2; D ambiguous. This CDR3 region has 14 residues. The V gene's germline CDR1 is ENHRY and CDR2 SYGVKD. Trimming took 4 bases from V and 5 from J, leaving 11 bases between them. The CDR3 reads CAISGHSETGELFF. CDR3 bases read: TGTGCCATCAGTGGTCACAGTGAAACCGGGGAG.

This clone was detected ten times or more. The CDR3 is cut off 3 residues early in the read; its end comes from the germline J gene. The V and J genes are TRBV7-2 and TRBJ2-2; D possibly corresponds to TRBD2 (7 bases). Per the germline V gene, CDR1 is SGHTA and CDR2 is FQGNSA. There are 15 residues in the CDR3. Trimming pared 3 bases from V and 3 bases from J, leaving 11 bases between. Incomplete CDR3 DNA: TGTGCCAGCAGCTTGGGGGGGCCGCACACCGGGGAG. It yields the protein CASSLGGPHTGE. The full CDR3 reads CASSLGGPHTGELFF.

This clone was seen ten or more times. The read is 3 residues too short to cover the CDR3 end, so that end is filled in from the germline J gene. The chain combines TRBV30 with TRBJ2-7, with D tentatively TRBD2 (7 bases). Germline CDR1 is GTSNPN and CDR2 is SVGIG (reference sequence). CDR3 length equals 11 residues. The V and J ends lost 8 bases and 4 bases respectively, with 12 bases between them. This chain's CDR3 is CAGRGGYEQYF. The CDR3 bases that were read are TGTGCCGGAAGGGGGGGATACGAG.